Below, 12 T cell receptor beta chains from the same sample are listed, as sequenced in a study of blood T cell repertoires in COVID-19. Assay used: immunoSEQ multiplex PCR; TCRdb lists only in-frame clones, some missing. Of over 200,000 clones in the sample, approximately 88% are singletons; the top ten hold about 0.7%. Sequences were obtained from peripheral blood. Receptors were obtained from a human donor in a cohort sampled during active COVID-19.

This rearrangement joins TRBV2 to TRBJ1-4, with D hard to call. CDR3 length: 15 residues. The germline gives CDR1 SNHLY, CDR2 FYNNEI. Trimming pared 3 bases from V and 5 bases from J, leaving 13 bases between. This CDR3 is CASSDRGESNEKLFF. Here the CDR3 DNA reads TGTGCCAGCAGTGACCGGGGAGAAAGCAATGAAAAACTGTTTTTT. Using reference TRBV2 and TRBJ1-4 for the parts outside the CDR3, the full variable domain is EPEVTQTPSHQVTQMGQEVILRCVPISNHLYFYWYRQILGQKVEFLVSFYNNEISEKSEIFDDQFSVERPDGSNFTLKIRSTKLEDSAMYFCASSDRGESNEKLFFGSGTQLSVL.

The chain has TRBV28 and TRBJ1-4; 8 bases are a match to TRBD1. This CDR3 region has 13 residues. Germline V gene data show CDR1 as MDHEN and CDR2 as SYDVKM. V lost 8 bases to trimming and J lost 4 bases; unmatched junction nucleotides: 3. The CDR3 loop reads CASLGQVNEKLFF. CDR3 sequence (DNA): TGTGCCAGCTTGGGACAGGTTAATGAAAAACTGTTTTTT.

A note on this clone: A junction end diverges from the germline sequence, so it may reflect a read error. The chain has TRBV3-1 (or the pseudogene TRBV3-2) and TRBJ2-7; 7 nucleotides match TRBD1. CDR3 length equals 13 residues. Germline loops: CDR1 LGHDT, CDR2 YNNKEL (reference sequence). The CDR3 DNA reads TGTGCCAGCAGCCAACCCCGGACAGGTATATGGGACTTC. This encodes CASSQPRTGIWDF.

The rearrangement links TRBV3-1 (or the pseudogene TRBV3-2) to TRBJ2-3; TRBD1 aligns across 7 bases. The trim removed 8 bases at V and 1 base at J, leaving 3 bases unmatched. Germline CDR1 and CDR2: LGHDT and YNNKEL (reference sequence). The CDR3 spans 13 residues. The CDR3 loop reads CASRGQGTDTQYF. CDR3 sequence (DNA): TGTGCCAGCCGCGGACAGGGCACAGATACGCAGTATTTT.

The rearrangement uses TRBV4-1 and TRBJ1-1; 8 bases agree with TRBD1. The length of the CDR3 is 15 residues. CDR1 is MGHRA and CDR2 is YSYEKL in the germline V gene. With V trimmed by 0 bases and J by 7 bases, 7 bases remained unmatched. This CDR3 reads CASSQDRQGAFEAFF. The CDR3 DNA sequence: TGCGCCAGCAGCCAAGATAGGCAGGGGGCTTTTGAAGCTTTCTTT.

The gene calls are TRBV19 and TRBJ1-2; D perhaps matches TRBD1 (6 bases). The V and J ends lost 0 bases and 4 bases respectively, with 15 bases between them. Germline V gene data show CDR1 as LNHDA and CDR2 as SQIVND (reference sequence). This CDR3 has 16 amino acids. The CDR3 coding sequence is TGTGCCAGTAGTATAGATGGGCAGGGGAAAGGCTATGGCTACACCTTC. It encodes CASSIDGQGKGYGYTF.

The chain links TRBV9 to TRBJ2-5; 16 bases are a match to TRBD2. The germline gives CDR1 SGDLS, CDR2 YYNGEE. The CDR3 spans 17 residues. J lost 4 bases, V lost 3 bases, and 6 bases had no gene match. Here the CDR3 DNA reads TGTGCCAGCAGCGACGGGACTAGCGGGGGGGCCCTAGAGACCCAGTACTTC. Translating gives CASSDGTSGGALETQYF.

The V gene is TRBV6-6, the J gene TRBJ1-2; D uncertain. V dropped 5 bases and J dropped 6 bases, with 10 bases sitting between them. CDR1 and CDR2 (germline): MNHNY, SVGAGI (reference sequence). This CDR3 spans 12 amino acids. The CDR3 bases are TGTGCCAGCAGTCCAAAGCCCCATGGCTACACCTTC. This codes for CASSPKPHGYTF.

The chain recombines TRBV24-1 with TRBJ2-5; no clear D gene. The CDR3 is 11 amino acids. The V gene lost 5 bases and the J gene lost 5 bases, with 5 bases spanning the gap. CDR1 is KGHDR, CDR2 SFDVKD, per germline. For the CDR3, the DNA is TGTGCCACCAGTGCCTCGGAGACCCAGTACTTC. Encoded protein: CATSASETQYF.

The chain is built from TRBV27 and TRBJ1-2, with 7 bases aligning to TRBD1. The V gene end was trimmed by 4 bases and the J gene end by 4 bases; junction bases not matched to a gene: 9. This CDR3 is built from 15 residues. Germline CDR1 MNHEY, CDR2 SMNVEV (reference sequence). CDR3 DNA: TGTGCCAGCAGTTACCAGGGACAGACCTTCTATGGCTACACCTTC. Translation: CASSYQGQTFYGYTF.

This chain connects TRBV5-1 to TRBJ2-1, with 11 bases aligning to TRBD2. CDR3 length: 15 residues. Trimming cost V 4 bases and J 6 bases; bases outside gene matches: 6. Germline V CDR1 and CDR2: SGHRS, YFSETQ. In nucleotides, the CDR3 is TGCGCCAGCAGCCCGGGACTAGCGGATCGCAATGAGCAGTTCTTC. As protein: CASSPGLADRNEQFF.

This chain uses TRBV7-6 with TRBJ2-1, with D perhaps matching TRBD1 (6 bases). The CDR3 has 20 amino acids. Trimming removed 8 bases from V and 4 bases from J, with 33 bases in between. Per germline, CDR1 SGHVS and CDR2 FNYEAQ. CDR3 loop: CASSHTSPVGQTPTYNEQFF. DNA of the CDR3: TGTGCCAGCTCACATACCTCACCCGTCGGACAGACCCCCACGTACAATGAGCAGTTCTTC.